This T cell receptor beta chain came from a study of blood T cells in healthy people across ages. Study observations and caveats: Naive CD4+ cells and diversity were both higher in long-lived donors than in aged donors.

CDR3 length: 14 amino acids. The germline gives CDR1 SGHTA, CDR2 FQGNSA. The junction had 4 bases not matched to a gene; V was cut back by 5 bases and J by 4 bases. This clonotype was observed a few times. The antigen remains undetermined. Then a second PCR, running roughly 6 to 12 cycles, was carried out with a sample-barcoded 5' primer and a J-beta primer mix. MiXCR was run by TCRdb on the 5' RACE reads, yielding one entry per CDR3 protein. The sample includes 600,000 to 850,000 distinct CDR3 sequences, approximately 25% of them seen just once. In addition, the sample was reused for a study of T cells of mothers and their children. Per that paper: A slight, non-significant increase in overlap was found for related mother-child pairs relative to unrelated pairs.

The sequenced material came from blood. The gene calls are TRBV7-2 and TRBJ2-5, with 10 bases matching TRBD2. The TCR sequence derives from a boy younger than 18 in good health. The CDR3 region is CASSPASGRETQYF. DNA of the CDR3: TGTGCCAGCAGCCCAGCTAGCGGGAGAGAGACCCAGTACTTC.